A selection of T cell receptor beta chains follows, all from one sample in a study of T cells in Graves' hyperthyroidism and ophthalmopathy. MiXCR, applied by TCRdb to the multiplex PCR reads, yields one record per CDR3 protein. The sample has some 380,000 distinct CDR3 sequences, roughly 14% seen once; the top ten hold 20%. Sequencing was carried out using blood. All receptors derive from a man aged 25-40 years with Graves' hyperthyroidism that later progressed to Graves' ophthalmopathy. Each CDR3 is given with its conserved first and last residue. D genes are given only for firm matches. Expanded clones get a size class; other rows say once, few or many, or leave the size out.

v_call: TRBV20-1; d_call: TRBD1; clone_size: many; j_call: TRBJ1-1; cdr3_aa: CSASGGSLTEAFF; cdr3_nt: TGCAGTGCTTCAGGGGGCTCATTGACTGAAGCTTTCTTT
v_call: TRBV5-1; d_call: -; clone_size: many; j_call: TRBJ2-1; cdr3_aa: CASSLNWGGGYNEQFF; cdr3_nt: TGCGCCAGCAGCTTGAACTGGGGGGGCGGCTACAATGAGCAGTTCTTC
v_call: TRBV30; d_call: -; clone_size: few; j_call: TRBJ2-3; cdr3_aa: CAWSGIDTQYF; cdr3_nt: TGTGCCTGGAGTGGCATAGATACGCAGTATTTT
v_call: TRBV30; d_call: -; clone_size: many; j_call: TRBJ1-1; cdr3_aa: CAWSGRLNTEAFF; cdr3_nt: TGTGCCTGGAGTGGGCGGTTGAACACTGAAGCTTTCTTT
v_call: TRBV6-1; d_call: -; clone_size: -; j_call: TRBJ2-5; cdr3_aa: CASSEAPRQETQYF; cdr3_nt: TGTGCCAGCAGTGAAGCTCCCAGACAAGAGACCCAGTACTTC
v_call: TRBV7-3; d_call: TRBD2; clone_size: -; j_call: TRBJ2-3; cdr3_aa: CASSLKNGGGAIDTQYF; cdr3_nt: TGTGCCAGCAGCTTAAAGAATGGCGGGGGGGCCATAGATACGCAGTATTTT
v_call: TRBV5-6; d_call: TRBD1; clone_size: few; j_call: TRBJ2-1; cdr3_aa: CASSFGEAGDSLAYYNEQFF; cdr3_nt: TGTGCCAGCAGCTTCGGTGAAGCTGGGGACAGTCTTGCTTACTACAATGAGCAGTTCTTC
v_call: TRBV2; d_call: -; clone_size: -; j_call: TRBJ2-3; cdr3_aa: CASMAGTDTQYF; cdr3_nt: TGTGCCAGCATGGCAGGCACAGATACGCAGTATTTT
v_call: TRBV12-3/TRBV12-4; d_call: -; clone_size: few; j_call: TRBJ2-5; cdr3_aa: CASSLSSLAGGTQYF; cdr3_nt: TGTGCCAGCAGTTTAAGTTCGCTAGCTGGTGGGACCCAGTACTTC
v_call: TRBV6-1; d_call: TRBD1; clone_size: -; j_call: TRBJ2-7; cdr3_aa: CASSSRDRGNYEQYF; cdr3_nt: TGTGCCAGCAGTTCCCGGGACAGGGGGAACTACGAGCAGTACTTC
v_call: TRBV6-1; d_call: -; clone_size: -; j_call: TRBJ1-3; cdr3_aa: CATAPGRGNTIYF; cdr3_nt: TGTGCCACCGCCCCGGGCCGCGGAAACACCATATATTTT
v_call: TRBV12-5; d_call: -; clone_size: many; j_call: TRBJ2-5; cdr3_aa: CASGLPPGSSPQETQYF; cdr3_nt: TGTGCTAGTGGTTTGCCTCCCGGGAGTTCCCCACAAGAGACCCAGTACTTC
v_call: TRBV11-2; d_call: -; clone_size: -; j_call: TRBJ1-5; cdr3_aa: CASSLGVGGSNQPQHF; cdr3_nt: TGTGCCAGCAGCTTAGGTGTCGGAGGGAGCAATCAGCCCCAGCATTTT
v_call: TRBV30; d_call: -; clone_size: -; j_call: TRBJ2-1; cdr3_aa: CAWSVFGANSYNEQFF; cdr3_nt: TGTGCCTGGAGTGTATTCGGCGCCAACTCCTACAATGAGCAGTTCTTC
v_call: TRBV30; d_call: TRBD2; clone_size: many; j_call: TRBJ2-1; cdr3_aa: CAWSGLAVRHEQFF; cdr3_nt: TGTGCCTGGAGTGGACTAGCGGTACGGCATGAGCAGTTCTTC
v_call: TRBV2; d_call: TRBD1; clone_size: many; j_call: TRBJ1-1; cdr3_aa: CASRGTGEGAEAFF; cdr3_nt: TGTGCCAGCAGGGGGACAGGGGAGGGGGCTGAAGCTTTCTTT
v_call: TRBV2; d_call: -; clone_size: many; j_call: TRBJ2-4; cdr3_aa: CASLTGLAKNIQYF; cdr3_nt: TGTGCCAGCCTGACAGGACTAGCCAAAAACATTCAGTACTTC
v_call: TRBV7-9; d_call: -; clone_size: -; j_call: TRBJ2-2; cdr3_aa: CASSLPAPNTGELFF; cdr3_nt: TGTGCCAGCAGCTTACCGGCGCCAAACACCGGGGAGCTGTTTTTT
v_call: TRBV2; d_call: -; clone_size: -; j_call: TRBJ1-4; cdr3_aa: CASSERGSSSFNEKLFF; cdr3_nt: TGTGCCAGCAGTGAAAGAGGGTCCTCTTCCTTTAATGAAAAACTGTTTTTT
v_call: TRBV7-9; d_call: -; clone_size: many; j_call: TRBJ2-2; cdr3_aa: CASSLETGNTGELFF; cdr3_nt: TGTGCCAGCAGCTTAGAGACAGGGAACACCGGGGAGCTGTTTTTT
v_call: TRBV9; d_call: -; clone_size: many; j_call: TRBJ1-6; cdr3_aa: CASSVERGGGSPLHF; cdr3_nt: TGTGCCAGCAGCGTAGAGCGGGGAGGAGGTTCACCCCTCCACTTT
v_call: TRBV7-6; d_call: TRBD2; clone_size: -; j_call: TRBJ2-1; cdr3_aa: CASSLTPKAGGPVEQFF; cdr3_nt: TGTGCCAGCAGCTTAACCCCCAAAGCGGGGGGGCCGGTTGAGCAGTTCTTC
v_call: TRBV6-1; d_call: -; clone_size: many; j_call: TRBJ2-3; cdr3_aa: CASGRPSAYTQYF; cdr3_nt: TGTGCCAGCGGGAGACCTAGCGCCTATACGCAGTATTTT
v_call: TRBV4-1; d_call: TRBD1; clone_size: -; j_call: TRBJ2-1; cdr3_aa: CASSQIQKDRDNEQFF; cdr3_nt: TGCGCCAGCAGCCAAATTCAAAAGGACAGGGACAATGAGCAGTTCTTC